This TCR beta chain came from a study of Ad26.COV2.S vaccination and SARS-CoV-2 variants (dated by TCRdb to the early 2020s). With respect to the entire study: Vaccine-arm donors were drawn from COV1001, a multicentre, randomized, double-blind, placebo-controlled phase I-IIa trial of Ad26.COV2.S in healthy adults. Ad26.COV2.S was administered intramuscularly at 5 x 10^10 or 1 x 10^11 viral particles, either as a single shot or as two shots given 56 days apart. TCRbeta repertoire sequencing was used to assess the specificity and breadth of SARS-CoV-2-reactive T cell receptors after Ad26.COV2.S vaccination. The TCR-sequenced set comprised approximately 32 samples: around 20 Ad26.COV2.S vaccine recipients, 5 placebo recipients and 8 SARS-CoV-2 convalescent individuals. Trial participants were randomized into five groups of five, in which low-dose or high-dose Ad26.COV2.S was given once or twice, or placebo was given on both occasions. Throughout the experiments and outcome assessment, investigators stayed blinded to trial group allocation. The research as a whole found: After vaccination, spike-specific CD8+ and CD4+ T cell responses were reported to show substantial breadth. Vaccine and placebo recipients had comparable non-spike TCR breadth, which fits with the vaccine containing only spike. The authors noted that total T cell responses may have been underestimated by the TCR breadth and depth analyses. Compared with placebo recipients, Ad26.COV2.S recipients showed higher spike-specific TCR breadth (P = 0.0014). The study lacked the statistical power to compare responses across vaccine doses or regimens.

Interpreted using the paper, the treatment or condition label stands for: roughly 19 received Ad26.COV2.S at low or high dose, single or two shots; roughly five received placebo; per-sample allocation not given. Repertoires of vaccine and placebo recipients were sequenced from samples taken on day 63 after the first injection. Cohort 1b enrolled around 24 adults aged 18-55 years at a single site in Boston, USA, between 29 July and 7 August 2020. Ad26.COV2.S was a replication-incompetent adenovirus type 26 vector expressing a prefusion-stabilized SARS-CoV-2 spike protein from the original Wuhan strain. The immunoSEQ Assay was the method used to sequence TCRbeta CDR3 regions. After extraction, genomic DNA underwent amplification by bias-controlled multiplex PCR, followed by high-throughput sequencing. Processing in the source paper ran as follows. To quantify the absolute abundance of each unique TCRbeta CDR3 region, sequences were collapsed and filtered. T cell fraction was estimated by normalization of TCRbeta template counts to usable DNA, with usable DNA being measured through amplification of reference genes present in all nucleated cells. Repertoire TCRs were annotated as SARS-CoV-2-specific when V gene, CDR3 amino acid sequence and J gene were exactly matched to a known reactive TCR set. The reference SARS-CoV-2 TCR set came from MIRA and was filtered for enrichment in COVID-19-positive ImmuneCODE repertoires, removing public or cross-reactive TCRs. Using the MIRA antigens, annotated TCRs were further analysed by specific ORF or by position within an ORF. Breadth was defined as annotated unique rearrangements over total unique productive rearrangements; depth was the summed frequency of those rearrangements. TCR breadth was compared between groups using two-sided Wilcoxon rank-sum tests. TCRdb holds this immuneACCESS table with in-frame rearrangements only. Some clones are missing; in checked studies, unresolved V genes explain under half, and the rest has no known cause. V and J calls and clone size are as listed in that table; D and trimming were resolved from the DNA. Here the sample has hundreds of thousands of clones; 80% to 90% occur a single time. Clones ranked in the top ten supply approximately 1.5% of the sample.

Worth noting for this clone: Its target antigen remains unknown. Qualities for individual bases were not recorded, and no much larger clone is one base off.

Specimen: peripheral blood, collected in a trial of Ad26.COV2.S vaccine versus placebo. The sequence was collected from a person aged 18-65 years who received the Ad26.COV2.S COVID-19 vaccine or a placebo.

DNA sequence: TGTGCCTGGAGTACTCCCTACTGGGACCGCACAGATACGCAGTATTTT. It translates as CAWSTPYWDRTDTQYF. The rearranged segments are TRBV30 and TRBJ2-3; the D element might be TRBD1 or TRBD2, as each aligns at 5 bases. The CDR3 sequence holds 16 residues, the cysteine and phenylalanine included. The CDR3 DNA has 48 bases and is translated from base 1. The V and J ends are trimmed by 2 bases and 1 base, leaving 16 bases between them. CDR1 and CDR2 (GTSNPN, SVGIG) derive from the germline V gene (reference sequence).